The rows below give T cell receptor beta chains drawn from one sample of a study of cytomegalovirus exposure and HLA in healthy donors. The assay was immunoSEQ multiplex PCR, and TCRdb's table has in-frame clones only and misses some. Of around 150,000 clones in the sample, around three quarters were seen once. Sequenced material: PBMCs. These receptors came from a man aged 35 to 55 in good health and CMV-seropositive. CDR3s include the opening cysteine and the closing phenylalanine or tryptophan. Each record gives: J gene, V gene, D gene, CDR3 length, CDR3 protein, CDR3 DNA. D genes are given only for firm matches.

>TRBJ2-3|TRBV9|.|15
CASSVGAGSTDTQYF
TGTGCCAGCAGCGTAGGAGCGGGCAGCACAGATACGCAGTATTTT
>TRBJ2-5|TRBV19|.|14
CASNPPGMDETQYF
TGTGCCAGTAACCCCCCGGGGATGGACGAGACCCAGTACTTC
>TRBJ1-6|TRBV25-1|.|16
CASSESGVAYNSPLHF
TGTGCCAGCAGTGAATCAGGGGTCGCCTATAATTCACCCCTCCACTTT
>TRBJ1-6|TRBV11-2|.|14
CASSLGGEDSPLHF
TGTGCCAGCAGCTTAGGAGGGGAGGATTCACCCCTCCACTTT
>TRBJ2-7|TRBV21-1|.|16
CASSTRTGENSYEQYF
TGTGCCAGCAGCACAAGGACAGGGGAGAACTCCTACGAGCAGTACTTC
>TRBJ2-5|TRBV2|.|16
CASSPQRGQEQETQYF
TGTGCCAGCTCCCCTCAGCGCGGGCAAGAGCAAGAGACCCAGTACTTC
>TRBJ2-7|TRBV5-4|TRBD2|15
CASSLRTSGSHEQYF
TGTGCCAGCAGCCTCCGGACTAGCGGGAGCCACGAGCAGTACTTC
>TRBJ1-4|TRBV27|.|13
CASSVQGNEKLFF
TGTGCCAGCAGTGTACAGGGTAACGAAAAACTGTTTTTT
>TRBJ2-6|TRBV9|TRBD1|20
CASSGALTGTGSSGANVLTF
TGTGCCAGCAGCGGCGCCCTCACCGGGACAGGGAGTTCTGGGGCCAACGTCCTGACTTTC
>TRBJ2-2|TRBV18|TRBD2|16
CASSLGLAANTGELFF
TGTGCCAGCTCACTAGGACTAGCGGCGAACACCGGGGAGCTGTTTTTT
>TRBJ2-1|TRBV19|TRBD2|15
CASLPSSGYYNEQFF
TGTGCCAGCCTACCATCTAGCGGCTACTACAATGAGCAGTTCTTC
>TRBJ1-1|TRBV30|TRBD1|11
CAWGDSSEAFF
TGTGCCTGGGGGGACAGCTCTGAAGCTTTCTTT